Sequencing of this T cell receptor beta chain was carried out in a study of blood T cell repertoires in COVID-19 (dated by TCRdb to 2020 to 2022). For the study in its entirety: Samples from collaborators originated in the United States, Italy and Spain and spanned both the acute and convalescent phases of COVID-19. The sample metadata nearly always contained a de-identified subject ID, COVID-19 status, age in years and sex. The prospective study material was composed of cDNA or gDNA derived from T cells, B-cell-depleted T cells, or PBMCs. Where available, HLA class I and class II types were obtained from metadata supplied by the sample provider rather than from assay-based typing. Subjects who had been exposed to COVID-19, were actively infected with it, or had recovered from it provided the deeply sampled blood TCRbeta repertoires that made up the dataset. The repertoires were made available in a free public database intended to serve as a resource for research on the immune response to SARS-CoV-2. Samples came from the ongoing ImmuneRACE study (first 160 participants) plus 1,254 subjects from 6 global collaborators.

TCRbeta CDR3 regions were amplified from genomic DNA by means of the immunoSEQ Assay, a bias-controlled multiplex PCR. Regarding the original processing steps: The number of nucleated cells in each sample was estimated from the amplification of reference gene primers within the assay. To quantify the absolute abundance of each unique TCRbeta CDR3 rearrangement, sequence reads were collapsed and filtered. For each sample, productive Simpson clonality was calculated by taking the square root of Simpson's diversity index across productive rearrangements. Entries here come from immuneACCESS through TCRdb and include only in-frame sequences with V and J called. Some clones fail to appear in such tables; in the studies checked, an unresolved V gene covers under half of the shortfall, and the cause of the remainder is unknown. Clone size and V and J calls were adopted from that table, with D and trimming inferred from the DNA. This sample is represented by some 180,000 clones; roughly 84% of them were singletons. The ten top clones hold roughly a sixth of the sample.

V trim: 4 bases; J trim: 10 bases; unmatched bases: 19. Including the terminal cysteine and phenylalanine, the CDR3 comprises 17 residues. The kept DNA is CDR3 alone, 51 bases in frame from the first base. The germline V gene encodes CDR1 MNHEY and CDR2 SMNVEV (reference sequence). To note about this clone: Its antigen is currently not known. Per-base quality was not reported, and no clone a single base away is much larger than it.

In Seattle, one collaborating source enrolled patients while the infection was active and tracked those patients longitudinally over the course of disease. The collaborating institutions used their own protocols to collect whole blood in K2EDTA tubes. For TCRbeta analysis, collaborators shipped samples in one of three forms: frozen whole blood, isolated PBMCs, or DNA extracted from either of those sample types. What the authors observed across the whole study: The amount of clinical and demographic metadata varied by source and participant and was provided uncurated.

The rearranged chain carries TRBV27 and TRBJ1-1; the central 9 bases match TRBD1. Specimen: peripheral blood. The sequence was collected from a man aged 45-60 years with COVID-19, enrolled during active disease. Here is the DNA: TGTGCCAGCAGTTCGGGATATGGGCCCAGTGACAGGGGGAGAGCTTTCTTT. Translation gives CASSSGYGPSDRGRAFF.